The 32 T cell receptor beta chains below were found in one sample sequenced in a study of T cell responses to AZD1222 COVID-19 vaccine. Generated by immunoSEQ multiplex PCR, the TCRdb table keeps only in-frame clones and is missing some. The repertoire consists of some 130,000 clones, with roughly 90% occurring once and the leading ten covering 1.9%. This specimen was peripheral blood, taken on day 0 of AZD1222 vaccination. These receptors came from an adult in good health.

This chain connects TRBV11-2 to TRBJ1-5; the match to TRBD1 covers 7 bases. The ends lost 5 bases at V and 3 bases at J; junction bases unmatched: 7. The length of the CDR3 is 15 residues. The germline gives CDR1 SGHAT, CDR2 FQNNGV. The CDR3 bases are TGTGCCAGCAGCCTAGGAGGGACAGCCAATCAGCCCCAGCATTTT. This codes for CASSLGGTANQPQHF.

The J gene is TRBJ2-7, the V gene TRBV5-6; tentatively, D is TRBD1 (7 bases). The germline V gene has CDR1 SGHDT and CDR2 YYEEEE. V was clipped by 3 bases and J by 3 bases, with 19 bases between them. The CDR3 is 16 residues long. The DNA for the CDR3 is TGTGCCAGCAGCTACTACAGGGGAGGAATCTACTACGAGCAGTACTTC. Protein product: CASSYYRGGIYYEQYF.

This chain connects TRBV6-5 to TRBJ2-1; 9 positions agree with TRBD1. The CDR3 length is 13 residues. The germline gives CDR1 MNHEY, CDR2 SVGAGI. J was trimmed by 8 bases and V by 5 bases; bases with no gene match: 4. The CDR3 sequence: CASSPRQGDEQFF. CDR3 in DNA: TGTGCCAGCAGTCCGAGACAGGGGGATGAGCAGTTCTTC.

The chain's CDR3 is CASSFHLGDSPLHF. The CDR3 nucleotides read TGTGCCAGCAGTTTTCACTTAGGGGATTCACCCCTCCACTTT. The chain carries TRBV5-8 and TRBJ1-6; D is possibly TRBD1 (5 bases). V gave up 5 bases and J gave up 8 bases, with 14 bases separating them. CDR1 and CDR2 (germline): SGHTS, YDEGEE. The CDR3 extends over 14 amino acids.

The rearrangement links TRBV14 to TRBJ1-2; 8 nucleotides line up with TRBD1. The CDR3 totals 16 residues. V lost 4 bases and J lost 3; bases outside the gene matches: 10. Germline V gene data show CDR1 as SGHDN and CDR2 as FVKESK. CDR3 sequence (DNA): TGTGCCAGCAGCCCTGGAGCAGGGGGCGTTTACTATGGCTACACCTTC. Translation: CASSPGAGGVYYGYTF.

The chain couples TRBV6-5 to TRBJ1-1, with D unresolved. CDR1 is MNHEY, CDR2 SVGAGI, per germline. The V and J ends lost 0 bases and 1 base respectively, with 3 bases between them. This CDR3 region has 13 residues. The CDR3 DNA reads as TGTGCCAGCAGTTACTCCTCGAACACTGAAGCTTTCTTT. Translating gives CASSYSSNTEAFF.

The J gene is TRBJ2-3, the V gene TRBV2, with TRBD1 as a possible D gene (6 bases). V dropped 5 bases and J dropped 2 bases, with 8 bases sitting between them. The CDR3 is 13 residues long. From germline, CDR1 is SNHLY and CDR2 FYNNEI. In nucleotides, the CDR3 is TGTGCCAGCAGTCGGGACACCACAGATACGCAGTATTTT. Translating it yields CASSRDTTDTQYF.

The V gene is TRBV3-1 (or the pseudogene TRBV3-2), the J gene TRBJ1-1; D call uncertain. The V gene's germline CDR1 is LGHDT and CDR2 YNNKEL (reference sequence). V was shortened by 0 bases and J by 5 bases, with 7 bases between the two germline ends. This CDR3 has 13 amino acids. The DNA for the CDR3 is TGTGCCAGCAGCCAAGATCAGGTGACTGAAGCTTTCTTT. This sequence encodes CASSQDQVTEAFF.

Concerning this clone: One end of the junction is discordant with germline, which a read error may explain. This chain links TRBV29-1 with TRBJ1-1; 8 bases agree with TRBD1. This CDR3 contains 8 residues. Germline CDR1 reads SQVTM; CDR2 reads ANQGSEA. The CDR3 protein is CSVAGTGF. CDR3 bases: TGCAGCGTAGCCGGGACAGGATTT.

This chain joins TRBV28 and TRBJ2-1; 8 nucleotides align to TRBD2. The germline CDR1 and CDR2 sequences are MDHEN and SYDVKM. CDR3 length: 18 amino acids. With V trimmed by 3 bases and J by 0 bases, 10 bases remained unmatched. The CDR3: CASSFLAGGPYSYNEQFF. For the CDR3, the DNA is TGTGCCAGCAGTTTCCTGGCGGGAGGCCCCTACTCCTACAATGAGCAGTTCTTC.

The V call is TRBV4-3, the J call TRBJ2-6, with D possibly being TRBD2 (5 bases). This CDR3 is 16 amino acids long. Trimming cost V 0 bases and J 2 bases, with 8 bases left between them. Germline CDR1 and CDR2: LGHNA and YSLEER. The CDR3 spells CASSQDAGAGANVLTF. The CDR3 bases are TGCGCCAGCAGCCAAGATGCCGGGGCTGGGGCCAACGTCCTGACTTTC.

CDR3 in DNA: TGTGCCAGCAGTTGGATAAGCACTGAAGCTTTCTTT. This gives the protein CASSWISTEAFF. The chain has TRBV7-9 and TRBJ1-1; the D is unclear. CDR3 size: 12 residues. V lost 6 bases to trimming and J lost 4 bases, with 9 bases between them. Per the germline V gene, CDR1 is SEHNR and CDR2 is FQNEAQ (reference sequence).

The rearrangement uses TRBV15 and TRBJ1-4; the D is unclear. The germline V and J ends were trimmed by 7 bases and 4 bases, with 16 bases remaining between them. The CDR3 is 15 amino acids. In germline, CDR1 is LNHNV, CDR2 YYDKDF (reference sequence). CDR3 in DNA: TGTGCCACCAAGCCAAGCCCGTCCGTTAATGAAAAACTGTTTTTT. It is translated as CATKPSPSVNEKLFF. Combining the CDR3 with reference TRBV15 and TRBJ1-4 gives the whole variable domain DAMVIQNPRYQVTQFGKPVTLSCSQTLNHNVMYWYQQKSSQAPKLLFHYYDKDFNNEADTPDNFQSRRPNTSFCFLDIRSPGLGDTAMYLCATKPSPSVNEKLFFGSGTQLSVL.

The rearrangement links TRBV7-2 to TRBJ2-1; tentative D call: TRBD2 (6 bases). CDR1 SGHTA and CDR2 FQGNSA come from the germline V gene. The CDR3 length is 16 residues. V lost 5 bases to trimming and J lost 7 bases, with 21 bases between them. The CDR3 region has the DNA TGTGCCAGCAGCCAATTTTGGGGCGGGAATTCGAATGAGCAGTTCTTC. Translating it yields CASSQFWGGNSNEQFF.

V and J are TRBV5-1 and TRBJ1-1, with D tentatively TRBD1 (5 bases). The CDR3 spans 15 residues. CDR1 and CDR2 from the germline V gene are SGHRS and YFSETQ. With 0 bases removed from V and 4 bases from J, the gap between germline ends came to 13 bases. CDR3 in amino acids: CASSLAVLGGTEAFF. CDR3 DNA sequence: TGCGCCAGCAGCTTGGCCGTTTTGGGGGGCACTGAAGCTTTCTTT.

This clone showed up just once. The chain carries TRBV18 and TRBJ2-7, with D tentatively TRBD1 (6 bases). The V gene's germline CDR1 is KGHSH and CDR2 LQKENI. V gave up 5 bases and J gave up 3 bases, with 11 bases separating them. The CDR3 consists of 13 residues. The CDR3: CASSIQDSYEQYF. As DNA, the CDR3 is TGTGCCAGCTCAATTCAGGACAGCTACGAGCAGTACTTC. Drawing the rest from reference TRBV18 and TRBJ2-7, the complete variable domain is NAGVMQNPRHLVRRRGQEARLRCSPMKGHSHVYWYRQLPEEGLKFMVYLQKENIIDESGMPKERFSAEFPKEGPSILRIQQVVRGDSAAYFCASSIQDSYEQYFGPGTRLTVT.

The CDR3 nucleotides are TGTGCCAGCAGTTCAATCTCAGGGGGAGAGACCCAGTACTTC. Amino acid sequence: CASSSISGGETQYF. The V and J genes are TRBV28 and TRBJ2-5, with 7 bases lining up with TRBD1. Germline V lookup: CDR1 MDHEN, CDR2 SYDVKM. J lost 4 bases, V lost 4 bases, and 6 bases had no gene match. CDR3 length equals 14 residues.

This chain uses TRBV4-3 with TRBJ2-7, with D tentatively TRBD2 (7 bases). In germline, CDR1 is LGHNA, CDR2 YSLEER. The V end lost 3 bases, the J end lost 1 base, and 16 bases lay between the germline ends. The CDR3 runs to 16 residues. CDR3 sequence reads: CASSQGASGASYEQYF. CDR3 nucleotides: TGCGCCAGCAGCCAGGGGGCTAGCGGAGCTTCCTACGAGCAGTACTTC.

The count of this clone is one. The J gene is TRBJ2-1, the V gene TRBV19, with D perhaps being TRBD1 or TRBD2 (6 bases each). CDR3 length: 14 amino acids. V was trimmed by 7 bases and J by 3 bases, leaving 13 bases between them. CDR1 and CDR2 from the germline V gene are LNHDA and SQIVND (reference sequence). CDR3 in DNA: TGTGCCAGTACCCTAGGGGGAGGCTACAATGAGCAGTTCTTC. Its protein product is CASTLGGGYNEQFF.

This rearrangement joins TRBV19 to TRBJ2-7; 9 positions match TRBD1. The CDR3 sequence is 16 residues long. Germline V gene lookup returns CDR1 LNHDA and CDR2 SQIVND (reference sequence). The V gene end was trimmed by 4 bases and the J gene end by 5 bases; junction bases not matched to a gene: 12. CDR3 in amino acids: CASSTPRGQGYDEQYF. DNA for the CDR3: TGTGCCAGTAGTACCCCCCGGGGACAGGGTTACGACGAGCAGTACTTC.

This clone was recorded once. The chain carries TRBV7-8 and TRBJ1-1; D is possibly TRBD1 (5 bases). Trimming shortened V by 1 base and J by 8 bases, and 14 bases separated the two germline ends. Germline V gene data show CDR1 as SGHVS and CDR2 as FQNEAQ. The CDR3 sequence is 14 residues long. The CDR3 coding sequence is TGTGCCAGCAGCTTAGGAGGGGCTTTGGGAGAAGCTTTCTTT. This codes for CASSLGGALGEAFF.

The chain carries TRBV4-1 and TRBJ2-7; 8 bases are shared with TRBD1. V lost 1 base to trimming and J lost 6 bases; unmatched junction nucleotides: 11. The germline CDR1 and CDR2 sequences are MGHRA and YSYEKL. The CDR3 spans 16 residues. CDR3 sequence: CASSQAQGALPGEQYF. CDR3 nucleotide sequence: TGCGCCAGCAGCCAAGCCCAGGGGGCGCTTCCAGGCGAGCAGTACTTC.

This chain's CDR3 is CASSVDNVGQGGGYGYTF. DNA for the CDR3: TGTGCCAGCAGCGTAGATAATGTCGGGCAGGGGGGAGGCTATGGCTACACCTTC. The V call is TRBV9, the J call TRBJ1-2; 7 positions match TRBD1. Germline V gives CDR1 SGDLS, CDR2 YYNGEE. The CDR3 contains 18 residues. V gave up 0 bases and J gave up 4 bases; unmatched junction bases: 15.

Points on this clone: Other DNA sequences of this sample code for an identical CDR3. This rearrangement joins TRBV5-1 to TRBJ1-2; D gene ambiguous. The ends were cut back, 0 bases at V and 8 bases at J, with 11 bases in the middle. Germline-derived CDR1 and CDR2 are SGHRS and YFSETQ. The CDR3 loop spans 13 amino acids. CDR3 sequence: CASSLGPQNGYTF. The CDR3 nucleotides read TGCGCCAGCAGCTTGGGACCTCAGAACGGCTACACCTTC.

The CDR3 spells CASYGLPPNYGYTF. The CDR3 bases are TGTGCCAGCTACGGCCTACCCCCGAACTATGGCTACACCTTC. The gene calls are TRBV6-5 and TRBJ1-2; D remains ambiguous. Germline V CDR1 and CDR2: MNHEY, SVGAGI. With 8 bases removed from V and 2 bases from J, the gap between germline ends came to 15 bases. This CDR3 has 14 amino acids.

This clone was seen a handful of times. The chain joins TRBV4-2 to TRBJ2-2; 9 positions agree with TRBD1. The germline V gene has CDR1 LGHNA and CDR2 YNFKEQ. The V gene end was trimmed by 3 bases and the J gene end by 6 bases; junction bases not matched to a gene: 5. The CDR3 is 15 residues long. CDR3: CASSQGQGEAGELFF. The DNA for the CDR3 is TGTGCCAGCAGCCAGGGACAGGGCGAAGCCGGGGAGCTGTTTTTT.

This chain uses TRBV9 with TRBJ1-4; the match to TRBD1 covers 8 bases. CDR1 SGDLS and CDR2 YYNGEE come from the germline V gene. This CDR3 has 17 amino acids. V shed 4 bases, J shed 0 bases, and the junction held 8 bases outside the gene matches. CDR3 loop: CASSTRTGLATNEKLFF. The CDR3 bases are TGTGCCAGCAGCACGAGGACAGGGCTCGCAACTAATGAAAAACTGTTTTTT.

This rearrangement joins TRBV24-1 to TRBJ2-1; 7 bases are a match to TRBD1. The CDR3 loop spans 12 amino acids. CDR1 KGHDR and CDR2 SFDVKD come from the germline V gene. The junction had 4 bases not matched to a gene; V was cut back by 3 bases and J by 12 bases. In nucleotides, the CDR3 is TGTGCCACCAGTGATCGGGACAGTCGGCAGTTCTTC. Translated, it gives CATSDRDSRQFF.

The rearrangement joins TRBV7-8 to TRBJ1-4; no definite D call. The V gene lost 2 bases and the J gene lost 8 bases, with 12 bases spanning the gap. The CDR3 contains 14 residues. Germline V gene data show CDR1 as SGHVS and CDR2 as FQNEAQ. The CDR3 coding sequence is TGTGCCAGCAGCTTACTAATTAGCGGAGAAAAACTGTTTTTT. This sequence encodes CASSLLISGEKLFF.

V gene TRBV4-3 combines with J gene TRBJ1-5; the match to TRBD1 covers 7 bases. CDR1 and CDR2 (germline): LGHNA, YSLEER. The CDR3 contains 13 residues. The V gene end was trimmed by 4 bases and the J gene end by 5 bases; junction bases not matched to a gene: 2. In DNA, the CDR3 is TGCGCCAGCAGCCGGGACAGAGATCAGCCCCAGCATTTT. Translating it yields CASSRDRDQPQHF.

The CDR3 here is CASTGTAPFSRNTEAFF. CDR3 nucleotide sequence: TGCGCCAGCACCGGGACAGCGCCCTTTAGCCGGAACACTGAAGCTTTCTTT. The rearrangement joins TRBV5-1 to TRBJ1-1, with 7 positions matching TRBD1. Germline CDR1 reads SGHRS; CDR2 reads YFSETQ. The CDR3 runs to 17 residues. The junction had 15 bases not matched to a gene; V was cut back by 6 bases and J by 1 base. Using reference TRBV5-1 and TRBJ1-1 for the parts outside the CDR3, the full variable domain is KAGVTQTPRYLIKTRGQQVTLSCSPISGHRSVSWYQQTPGQGLQFLFEYFSETQRNKGNFPGRFSGRQFSNSRSEMNVSTLELGDSALYLCASTGTAPFSRNTEAFFGQGTRLTVV.

This chain connects TRBV6-5 to TRBJ1-3, with D uncertain. This CDR3 has 15 amino acids. V lost 8 bases and J lost 0, with 14 bases in between. Germline loops: CDR1 MNHEY, CDR2 SVGAGI. The CDR3 DNA is TGTGCCAGCCGAGAGAGGATAGGCTCTGGAAACACCATATATTTT. This translates into CASRERIGSGNTIYF.